Listed below are T cell receptor beta chains from one sample, sequenced in a study of blood T cells in healthy people across ages. TCRdb redid the calling of the 5' RACE reads with MiXCR, one entry per CDR3 protein. The sample records a few hundred thousand distinct CDR3 sequences, over 45% being singletons. The sequenced sample consisted of blood. These receptors were taken from a man aged 55 to 70 in good health. The CDR3 runs from the conserved cysteine through the conserved F or W. A D gene is named only where the DNA matches it firmly. For some rows the clone size is stated as once, few or many, or as a class when expanded; others skip it.

clone size: -; J gene: TRBJ2-7; CDR3 length: 13; V gene: TRBV3-1; D gene: -; CDR3 protein: CASSQRGRGEQYF; CDR3 DNA: TGTGCCAGCAGCCAAAGGGGGAGGGGAGAGCAGTACTTC
clone size: -; J gene: TRBJ2-7; CDR3 length: 10; V gene: TRBV29-1; D gene: -; CDR3 protein: CSVGRDEQYF; CDR3 DNA: TGCAGCGTTGGCAGGGACGAGCAGTACTTC
clone size: -; J gene: TRBJ2-7; CDR3 length: 17; V gene: TRBV6-2/TRBV6-3; D gene: TRBD2; CDR3 protein: CASSYTRTSGKQYEQYF; CDR3 DNA: TGTGCCAGCAGTTACACACGGACTAGCGGGAAACAATACGAGCAGTACTTC
clone size: -; J gene: TRBJ2-2; CDR3 length: 16; V gene: TRBV7-2; D gene: TRBD2; CDR3 protein: CASSPGLAGRTGELFF; CDR3 DNA: TGTGCCAGCAGCCCGGGACTAGCGGGAAGAACCGGGGAGCTGTTTTTT
clone size: once; J gene: TRBJ2-7; CDR3 length: 15; V gene: TRBV6-5; D gene: -; CDR3 protein: CASRGRVRSYNEQYF; CDR3 DNA: TGTGCCAGCAGGGGACGGGTTCGCTCCTACAATGAGCAGTACTTC
clone size: few; J gene: TRBJ2-7; CDR3 length: 18; V gene: TRBV21-1; D gene: -; CDR3 protein: CASSKEDMAAAHPYEQYF; CDR3 DNA: TGTGCCAGCAGCAAAGAGGATATGGCGGCGGCCCACCCCTACGAGCAGTACTTC
clone size: -; J gene: TRBJ2-1; CDR3 length: 15; V gene: TRBV20-1; D gene: TRBD2; CDR3 protein: CSARDLAGVANEQFF; CDR3 DNA: TGCAGTGCTAGAGATCTAGCGGGAGTAGCAAATGAGCAGTTCTTC
clone size: -; J gene: TRBJ2-5; CDR3 length: 15; V gene: TRBV5-1; D gene: -; CDR3 protein: CASSLAAGPQETQYF; CDR3 DNA: TGCGCCAGCAGCTTGGCTGCGGGACCCCAAGAGACCCAGTACTTC
clone size: -; J gene: TRBJ2-3; CDR3 length: 16; V gene: TRBV20-1; D gene: TRBD2; CDR3 protein: CSATVEGLGNADTQYF; CDR3 DNA: TGCAGTGCTACAGTTGAGGGACTAGGAAACGCAGATACGCAGTATTTT
clone size: -; J gene: TRBJ1-2; CDR3 length: 15; V gene: TRBV6-2/TRBV6-3; D gene: -; CDR3 protein: CASSSASGGNYGYTF; CDR3 DNA: TGTGCCAGCAGCTCGGCCTCGGGCGGTAACTATGGCTACACCTTC
clone size: -; J gene: TRBJ2-3; CDR3 length: 12; V gene: TRBV7-9; D gene: -; CDR3 protein: CASSPGGHTQYF; CDR3 DNA: TGTGCCAGCAGCCCCGGGGGTCATACACAGTATTTT
clone size: -; J gene: TRBJ2-3; CDR3 length: 14; V gene: TRBV7-2; D gene: -; CDR3 protein: CASSLTPRSDTQYF; CDR3 DNA: TGTGCCAGCAGCTTAACCCCCCGGTCAGATACGCAGTATTTT
clone size: -; J gene: TRBJ2-3; CDR3 length: 17; V gene: TRBV20-1; D gene: TRBD2; CDR3 protein: CSATRLAGGSSTDTQYF; CDR3 DNA: TGCAGTGCTACAAGACTAGCGGGAGGCTCTAGCACAGATACGCAGTATTTT
clone size: -; J gene: TRBJ1-2; CDR3 length: 12; V gene: TRBV20-1; D gene: -; CDR3 protein: CSPDSDNYGYTF; CDR3 DNA: TGCAGTCCTGACAGCGATAACTATGGCTACACCTTC
clone size: -; J gene: TRBJ2-1; CDR3 length: 14; V gene: TRBV12-3/TRBV12-4; D gene: TRBD1; CDR3 protein: CASSRDRGSHEQFF; CDR3 DNA: TGTGCCAGCAGTCGGGACAGGGGGTCCCATGAGCAGTTCTTC
clone size: few; J gene: TRBJ2-7; CDR3 length: 15; V gene: TRBV9; D gene: TRBD1; CDR3 protein: CASSPQGEPSYEQYF; CDR3 DNA: TGTGCCAGCAGCCCCCAGGGGGAGCCTTCCTACGAGCAGTACTTC
clone size: few; J gene: TRBJ2-7; CDR3 length: 17; V gene: TRBV7-2; D gene: -; CDR3 protein: CASSLAVLLVSGYEQYF; CDR3 DNA: TGTGCCAGCAGCTTAGCGGTGTTGCTAGTTAGTGGCTACGAGCAGTACTTC
clone size: -; J gene: TRBJ2-1; CDR3 length: 14; V gene: TRBV13; D gene: TRBD2; CDR3 protein: CASSPMGLANEQFF; CDR3 DNA: TGTGCCAGCAGCCCGATGGGACTAGCAAATGAGCAGTTCTTC
clone size: few; J gene: TRBJ1-2; CDR3 length: 17; V gene: TRBV6-5; D gene: TRBD1; CDR3 protein: CASSYSRTGGGLRGYTF; CDR3 DNA: TGTGCCAGCAGTTACTCTAGGACAGGGGGCGGGTTGCGTGGCTACACCTTC
clone size: -; J gene: TRBJ2-7; CDR3 length: 13; V gene: TRBV9; D gene: -; CDR3 protein: CASSVGDLYEQYF; CDR3 DNA: TGTGCCAGCAGCGTGGGGGACCTCTACGAGCAGTACTTC
clone size: -; J gene: TRBJ2-1; CDR3 length: 16; V gene: TRBV20-1; D gene: TRBD2; CDR3 protein: CSARWFGGATYNEQFF; CDR3 DNA: TGCAGTGCTAGATGGTTCGGGGGGGCAACCTACAATGAGCAGTTCTTC
clone size: -; J gene: TRBJ2-1; CDR3 length: 13; V gene: TRBV14; D gene: -; CDR3 protein: CASSQDLVSAQFF; CDR3 DNA: TGTGCCAGCAGCCAAGACCTGGTCTCGGCGCAGTTCTTC
clone size: -; J gene: TRBJ2-1; CDR3 length: 15; V gene: TRBV20-1; D gene: TRBD2; CDR3 protein: CSAPGSGGGYNEQFF; CDR3 DNA: TGCAGTGCTCCGGGGAGCGGGGGGGGATACAATGAGCAGTTCTTC
clone size: few; J gene: TRBJ2-1; CDR3 length: 14; V gene: TRBV2; D gene: -; CDR3 protein: CASRGRGLYNEQFF; CDR3 DNA: TGTGCCAGCAGGGGGCGGGGGCTCTACAATGAGCAGTTCTTC
clone size: many; J gene: TRBJ2-2; CDR3 length: 14; V gene: TRBV25-1; D gene: TRBD1; CDR3 protein: CASSGQGTTGELFF; CDR3 DNA: TGTGCCAGCTCGGGACAGGGGACCACCGGGGAGCTGTTTTTT